Following are 27 T cell receptor beta chains from one sample sequenced in a study of graft-versus-host responses after intestinal transplantation. Some clones are missing from TCRdb's copy, which holds only in-frame ones; the method was immunoSEQ multiplex PCR. The sample contains tens of thousands of clones, about 93% of which appear only once. The specimen was PBMCs, collected about 120 weeks after a first intestinal transplant, on the day of a second. Source of these receptors: a human patient who received an intestinal transplant, so some T cells may come from the graft donor.

This clone was recorded once. Other DNA sequences in this specimen translate into the identical CDR3. The CDR3 DNA follows: TGTGCCAGCAGTTTAAGCGGGAGTAGCTCCTACGAGCAGTACTTC. Its protein product is CASSLSGSSSYEQYF. The rearrangement joins TRBV27 to TRBJ2-7; TRBD2 matches at 8 bases. V lost 2 bases and J lost 0; bases outside the gene matches: 3. The CDR3 totals 15 residues. Germline CDR1 is MNHEY and CDR2 is SMNVEV (reference sequence).

There are a few counts of this clone. The rearrangement joins TRBV21-1 to TRBJ2-3; TRBD1 reflects the table's D call only, with no check against the DNA. TRBV21-1 is described as a pseudogene. The CDR3 has 15 amino acids. CDR3 loop: CASSQPQGSTDTQYF. The CDR3 bases are TGTGCCAGCAGCCAGCCCCAGGGGAGCACAGATACGCAGTATTTT.

The J gene is TRBJ1-4, the V gene TRBV5-4, with D possibly matching TRBD1 (6 bases). V gave up 9 bases and J gave up 8 bases, with 17 bases separating them. CDR1 is SGHNT, CDR2 YYREEE, per germline (reference sequence). This CDR3 has 13 amino acids. Here the CDR3 reads CATAYSGEEKLFF. The CDR3 region has the DNA TGTGCCACCGCATACTCAGGGGAGGAAAAACTGTTTTTT. The full variable domain, its missing parts supplied by reference TRBV5-4 and TRBJ1-4, is ETGVTQSPTHLIKTRGQQVTLRCSSQSGHNTVSWYQQALGQGPQFIFQYYREEENGRGNFPPRFSGLQFPNYSSELNVNALELDDSALYLCATAYSGEEKLFFGSGTQLSVL.

This chain uses TRBV6-6 with TRBJ2-5; 8 nucleotides match TRBD2. CDR3 size: 15 residues. Trimming removed 2 bases from V and 7 bases from J; junction bases left unmatched: 9. The germline gives CDR1 MNHNY, CDR2 SVGAGI (reference sequence). The chain's CDR3 is CASSYRTGGTGTQYF. CDR3 sequence (DNA): TGTGCCAGCAGTTACCGGACGGGAGGGACTGGGACCCAGTACTTC.

This chain links TRBV28 with TRBJ2-7; the D gene is possibly TRBD2 (6 bases). Looked up from germline, CDR1 is MDHEN and CDR2 is SYDVKM. Trimming removed 9 bases from V and 4 bases from J, with 13 bases in between. The CDR3 has 12 residues. CDR3 in DNA: TGTGCCAGTGTGGAGGGCGGGTACGAGCAGTACTTC. It encodes CASVEGGYEQYF.

The chain combines TRBV21-1 with TRBJ2-3. TRBV21-1 is reported as a pseudogene. This CDR3 has 18 residues. The CDR3 sequence is CASSKAPGRSVGEDTQYF. The CDR3 DNA reads as TGTGCCAGCAGCAAAGCCCCGGGGCGCTCGGTGGGGGAGGATACGCAGTATTTT.

The chain employs TRBV7-9 and TRBJ2-3; 8 bases match TRBD2. Per the germline V gene, CDR1 is SEHNR and CDR2 is FQNEAQ (reference sequence). The CDR3 is 15 amino acids. The ends lost 5 bases at V and 0 bases at J; junction bases unmatched: 4. CDR3 sequence reads: CASSPSGSSTDTQYF. The CDR3 bases are TGTGCCAGCAGCCCAAGCGGGAGTAGCACAGATACGCAGTATTTT.

The chain recombines TRBV7-2 with TRBJ1-4; the D gene is possibly TRBD1 (6 bases). Germline CDR1 reads SGHTA; CDR2 reads FQGNSA. The CDR3 loop spans 18 amino acids. V lost 5 bases and J lost 6, with 25 bases in between. CDR3 bases: TGTGCCAGCAGCGCTCATGCTACAGGGTGGGGGAGAGATGAAAAACTGTTTTTT. Amino acids: CASSAHATGWGRDEKLFF.

This clone appeared a single time. V usage is TRBV5-4 and J usage is TRBJ1-1, with a weak D call TRBD1 (5 bases). The CDR3 spans 13 residues. The germline V gene encodes CDR1 SGHNT and CDR2 YYREEE (reference sequence). Trimming shortened V by 5 bases and J by 2 bases, and 10 bases separated the two germline ends. The CDR3 spells CASSGGSNTEAFF. Written as DNA, the CDR3 is TGTGCCAGCAGTGGGGGGTCCAACACTGAAGCTTTCTTT.

This chain uses TRBV2 with TRBJ2-2; D ambiguous. CDR3 length equals 15 residues. Per the germline V gene, CDR1 is SNHLY and CDR2 is FYNNEI. Trimming removed 0 bases at V and 0 bases at J, with 5 bases between. CDR3 in DNA: TGTGCCAGCAGTGAAGCGGGGACGAACACCGGGGAGCTGTTTTTT. Translated, it gives CASSEAGTNTGELFF. Full variable domain (remainder filled in from reference TRBV2 and TRBJ2-2): EPEVTQTPSHQVTQMGQEVILRCVPISNHLYFYWYRQILGQKVEFLVSFYNNEISEKSEIFDDQFSVERPDGSNFTLKIRSTKLEDSAMYFCASSEAGTNTGELFFGEGSRLTVL.

V and J are TRBV5-6 and TRBJ2-3; D is ambiguous. Trimming pared 0 bases from V and 6 bases from J, leaving 8 bases between. Germline CDR1 and CDR2: SGHDT and YYEEEE. This CDR3 comprises 13 residues. The chain's CDR3 is CASSLDRSDTQYF. The CDR3 nucleotides read TGTGCCAGCAGCTTGGATCGTAGCGATACGCAGTATTTT.

The rearrangement links TRBV6-5 to TRBJ2-3; D uncertain. The V end was cut by 4 bases, the J end by 6 bases, with 11 bases between. CDR1 and CDR2 (germline): MNHEY, SVGAGI. The CDR3 loop spans 13 amino acids. The CDR3 DNA sequence: TGTGCCAGCAGTTTCCGACTTGGGGATACGCAGTATTTT. This codes for CASSFRLGDTQYF.

The table lists this clone with a count of one. CDR3 nucleotide sequence: TGTGCCAGCAGCCAAGATCGACTAGATACGCAGTATTTT. Translating gives CASSQDRLDTQYF. The J gene is TRBJ2-3, the V gene TRBV4-2; no firm D call. Germline V gene sequence: CDR1 LGHNA, CDR2 YNFKEQ. V was clipped by 0 bases and J by 5 bases, with 6 bases between them. The CDR3 runs to 13 residues.

The gene calls are TRBV4-1 and TRBJ2-1; D tentatively reads TRBD1 or TRBD2 (5 bases each). This CDR3 region has 16 residues. V was shortened by 4 bases and J by 7 bases, with 20 bases between the two germline ends. Germline CDR1 MGHRA, CDR2 YSYEKL. The CDR3 bases are TGCGCCAGCAGCCCAGCTCGGGGCGGGCCCGATAATGAGCAGTTCTTC. As protein: CASSPARGGPDNEQFF.

The chain is built from TRBV28 and TRBJ2-7; the D is unclear. Trimming shortened V by 6 bases and J by 7 bases, and 19 bases separated the two germline ends. The CDR3 has 14 residues. Germline loops: CDR1 MDHEN, CDR2 SYDVKM. The CDR3 spells CASSLYDTWWEQYF. The CDR3 DNA sequence: TGTGCCAGCAGCCTATATGACACCTGGTGGGAGCAGTACTTC.

V and J are TRBV27 and TRBJ2-5, with D perhaps being TRBD1 or TRBD2 (6 bases each). The end of the DNA fits TRBJ2-7 better, so the J call may be wrong. The CDR3 runs 16 residues. Germline CDR1 MNHEY, CDR2 SMNVEV (reference sequence). CDR3 in DNA: TGTGCCAGCAGTACCCTTCAAAAGGGGGGACCCTACGAGCAGTACTTC. Protein: CASSTLQKGGPYEQYF.

This clone was detected once. One junction end disagrees with the germline gene, perhaps due to a read error. V gene TRBV27 combines with J gene TRBJ1-6, with D possibly being TRBD1 (5 bases). Germline CDR1 MNHEY, CDR2 SMNVEV (reference sequence). This CDR3 comprises 14 residues. CDR3 sequence (DNA): TGTGCCAGCACCAAGCGGCAGGGTGGTTCACCCCCCCACTTT. It codes for CASTKRQGGSPPHF.

CDR3 sequence reads: CASSYNGASYEQYF. The CDR3, as DNA: TGTGCCAGCAGCTATAACGGCGCCTCCTACGAGCAGTACTTC. V usage is TRBV5-4 and J usage is TRBJ2-7; D is unclear. V was trimmed by 3 bases and J by 0 bases, leaving 10 bases between them. The germline gives CDR1 SGHNT, CDR2 YYREEE (reference sequence). The length of the CDR3 is 14 residues.

V and J are TRBV9 and TRBJ1-3; 7 nucleotides match TRBD1. V lost 3 bases to trimming and J lost 2 bases; unmatched junction nucleotides: 2. This CDR3 contains 14 residues. Germline loops: CDR1 SGDLS, CDR2 YYNGEE. CDR3 sequence: CASSEGTAGNTIYF. For the CDR3, the DNA is TGTGCCAGCAGCGAAGGGACAGCTGGAAACACCATATATTTT.

The chain joins TRBV15 to TRBJ2-3; D gene uncertain. V lost 0 bases to trimming and J lost 1 base, with 11 bases between them. This CDR3 has 16 residues. Germline CDR1 LNHNV, CDR2 YYDKDF (reference sequence). Written as DNA, the CDR3 is TGTGCCACCAGCAGAGATCGCCCACGGGGCACAGATACGCAGTATTTT. Its translation is CATSRDRPRGTDTQYF.

The chain links TRBV27 to TRBJ1-2; D remains ambiguous. The CDR3 consists of 14 residues. The ends were cut back, 2 bases at V and 0 bases at J, with 7 bases in the middle. The V gene's germline CDR1 is MNHEY and CDR2 SMNVEV (reference sequence). The CDR3 DNA reads as TGTGCCAGCAGTTTAACTTCGACTAACTATGGCTACACCTTC. This gives the protein CASSLTSTNYGYTF.

The chain combines TRBV19 with TRBJ1-5; TRBD1 aligns across 7 bases. The trim removed 6 bases at V and 7 bases at J, leaving 12 bases unmatched. The CDR3 extends over 15 amino acids. Germline-derived CDR1 and CDR2 are LNHDA and SQIVND (reference sequence). This CDR3 reads CASSPGRGLGQPQHF. DNA for the CDR3: TGTGCCAGTAGCCCTGGGAGGGGGCTTGGGCAGCCCCAGCATTTT.

This chain uses TRBV13 with TRBJ2-1, with 11 bases lining up with TRBD2. Germline loops: CDR1 PRHDT, CDR2 FYEKMQ (reference sequence). The ends lost 2 bases at V and 5 bases at J; junction bases unmatched: 11. The CDR3 loop spans 18 amino acids. CDR3 nucleotide sequence: TGTGCCAGCAGCTTACGAATTAGTGGGACTAGCGGACACAATGAGCAGTTCTTC. It translates to CASSLRISGTSGHNEQFF.

DNA of the CDR3: TGTGCCTGGACAGGGAATTACGAGCAGTACTTC. Translating gives CAWTGNYEQYF. This sequence joins TRBV30 and TRBJ2-7, with TRBD1 as a possible D gene (5 bases). CDR1 and CDR2 from the germline V gene are GTSNPN and SVGIG (reference sequence). Trimming removed 4 bases at V and 4 bases at J, with 8 bases between. This CDR3 spans 11 amino acids.

The rearrangement joins TRBV5-6 to TRBJ2-1; 9 bases agree with TRBD2. Germline V gene lookup returns CDR1 SGHDT and CDR2 YYEEEE. With V trimmed by 3 bases and J by 7 bases, 5 bases remained unmatched. The CDR3 is 14 residues long. DNA for the CDR3: TGTGCCAGCAGCTCCGGGACTAGCTGGAATGAGCAGTTCTTC. Translated, it gives CASSSGTSWNEQFF.

This clone was found once. The CDR3 sequence is CASSLSTSGRYEQYF. CDR3 DNA sequence: TGTGCCAGCAGCTTATCGACTAGCGGGAGATACGAGCAGTACTTC. The gene calls are TRBV13 and TRBJ2-7; 12 nucleotides agree with TRBD2. With V trimmed by 2 bases and J by 4 bases, 3 bases remained unmatched. The CDR3 sequence is 15 residues long. The V gene's germline CDR1 is PRHDT and CDR2 FYEKMQ (reference sequence).

The chain has TRBV7-9 and TRBJ2-3; tentatively, D is TRBD2 (5 bases). Germline V gene data show CDR1 as SEHNR and CDR2 as FQNEAQ (reference sequence). With 0 bases removed from V and 4 bases from J, the gap between germline ends came to 17 bases. This CDR3 region has 17 residues. CDR3 sequence reads: CASSLAQAGLRPDTQYF. The CDR3 bases are TGTGCCAGCAGCTTAGCGCAGGCGGGTTTGCGGCCAGATACGCAGTATTTT.